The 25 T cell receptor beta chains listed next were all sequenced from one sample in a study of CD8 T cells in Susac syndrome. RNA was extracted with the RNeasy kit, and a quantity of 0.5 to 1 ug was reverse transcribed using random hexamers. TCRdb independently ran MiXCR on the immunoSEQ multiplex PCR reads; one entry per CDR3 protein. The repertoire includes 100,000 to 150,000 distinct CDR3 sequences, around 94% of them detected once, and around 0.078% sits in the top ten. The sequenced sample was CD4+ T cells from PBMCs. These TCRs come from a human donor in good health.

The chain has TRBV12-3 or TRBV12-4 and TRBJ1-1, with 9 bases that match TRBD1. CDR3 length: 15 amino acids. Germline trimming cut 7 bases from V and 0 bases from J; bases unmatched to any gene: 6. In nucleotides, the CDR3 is TGTGCCAGCATCCAAGGGGACAGGGTGAACACTGAAGCTTTCTTT. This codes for CASIQGDRVNTEAFF.

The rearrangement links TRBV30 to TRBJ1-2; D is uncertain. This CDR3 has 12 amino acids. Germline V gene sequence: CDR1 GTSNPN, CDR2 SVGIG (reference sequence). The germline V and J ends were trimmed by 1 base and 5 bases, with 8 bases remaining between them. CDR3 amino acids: CAWSANWYGYTF. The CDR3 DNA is TGTGCCTGGAGTGCCAACTGGTATGGCTACACCTTC.

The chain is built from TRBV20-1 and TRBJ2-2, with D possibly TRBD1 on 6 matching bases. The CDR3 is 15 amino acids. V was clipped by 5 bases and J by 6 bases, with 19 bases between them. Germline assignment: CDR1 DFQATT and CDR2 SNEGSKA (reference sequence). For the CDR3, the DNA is TGCAGTGCTCCCTCCCCCAGGGCAGGGGCCGGGGAGCTGTTTTTT. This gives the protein CSAPSPRAGAGELFF.

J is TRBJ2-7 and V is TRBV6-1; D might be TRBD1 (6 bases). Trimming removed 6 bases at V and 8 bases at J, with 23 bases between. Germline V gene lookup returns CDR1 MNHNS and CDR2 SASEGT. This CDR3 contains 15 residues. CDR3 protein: CASSATGSASEKQYF. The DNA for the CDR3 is TGTGCCAGCAGCGCCACAGGGTCGGCATCAGAAAAGCAGTACTTC.

The CDR3, as DNA: TGCGCCAGCAGCGGACAGGGCTGGAACACTGAAGCTTTCTTT. Translated, it gives CASSGQGWNTEAFF. The genes are TRBV5-1 and TRBJ1-1, with 8 bases identical to TRBD1. CDR3 length: 14 residues. Germline CDR1 reads SGHRS; CDR2 reads YFSETQ. Trimming took 4 bases from V and 1 from J; bases not matched to a gene: 3.

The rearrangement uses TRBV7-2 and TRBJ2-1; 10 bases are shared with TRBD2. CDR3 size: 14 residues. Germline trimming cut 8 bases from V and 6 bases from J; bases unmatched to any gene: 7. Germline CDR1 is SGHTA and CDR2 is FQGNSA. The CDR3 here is CASSGTSEGNEQFF. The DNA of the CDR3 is TGTGCCAGCTCCGGGACTAGCGAGGGCAATGAGCAGTTCTTC.

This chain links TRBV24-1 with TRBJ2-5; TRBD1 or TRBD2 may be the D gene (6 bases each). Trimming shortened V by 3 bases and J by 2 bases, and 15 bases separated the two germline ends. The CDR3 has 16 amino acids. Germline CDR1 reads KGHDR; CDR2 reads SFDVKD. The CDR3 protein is CATSDAKGGWQETQYF. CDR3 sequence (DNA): TGTGCCACCAGTGATGCCAAGGGGGGCTGGCAAGAGACCCAGTACTTC.

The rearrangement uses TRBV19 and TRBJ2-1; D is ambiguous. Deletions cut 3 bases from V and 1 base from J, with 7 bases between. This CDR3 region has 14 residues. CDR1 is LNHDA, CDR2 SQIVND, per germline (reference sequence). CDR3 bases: TGTGCCAGTAGTATCGGAAGTTCCTACAATGAGCAGTTCTTC. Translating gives CASSIGSSYNEQFF.

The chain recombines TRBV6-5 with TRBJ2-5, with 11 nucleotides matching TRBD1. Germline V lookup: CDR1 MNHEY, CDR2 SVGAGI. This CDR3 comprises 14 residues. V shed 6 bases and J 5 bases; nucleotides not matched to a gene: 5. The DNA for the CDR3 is TGTGCCAGCAGCTGGGACAGGGGGGGGGAGACCCAGTACTTC. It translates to CASSWDRGGETQYF.

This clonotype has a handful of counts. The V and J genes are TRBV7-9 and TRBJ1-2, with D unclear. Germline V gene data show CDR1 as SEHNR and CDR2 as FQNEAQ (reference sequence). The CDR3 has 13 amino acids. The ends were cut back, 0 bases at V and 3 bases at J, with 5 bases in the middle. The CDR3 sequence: CASSLAGHYGYTF. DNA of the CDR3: TGTGCCAGCAGCTTAGCAGGGCACTATGGCTACACCTTC.

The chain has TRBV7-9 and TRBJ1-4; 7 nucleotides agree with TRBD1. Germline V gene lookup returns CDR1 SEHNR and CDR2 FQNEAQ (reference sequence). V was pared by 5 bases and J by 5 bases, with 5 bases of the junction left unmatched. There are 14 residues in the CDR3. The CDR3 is CASSQRQGNEKLFF. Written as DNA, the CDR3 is TGTGCCAGCAGCCAGAGACAGGGCAATGAAAAACTGTTTTTT. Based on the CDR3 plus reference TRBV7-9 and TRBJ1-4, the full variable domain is DTGVSQNPRHKITKRGQNVTFRCDPISEHNRLYWYRQTLGQGPEFLTYFQNEAQLEKSRLLSDRFSAERPKGSFSTLEIQRTEQGDSAMYLCASSQRQGNEKLFFGSGTQLSVL.

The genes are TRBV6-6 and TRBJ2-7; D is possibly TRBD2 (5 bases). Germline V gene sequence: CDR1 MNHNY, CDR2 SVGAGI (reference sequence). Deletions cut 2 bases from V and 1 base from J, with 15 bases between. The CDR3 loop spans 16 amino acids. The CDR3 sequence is CASSYPLGDTSYEQYF. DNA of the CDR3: TGTGCCAGCAGTTACCCCCTCGGGGATACTTCCTACGAGCAGTACTTC.

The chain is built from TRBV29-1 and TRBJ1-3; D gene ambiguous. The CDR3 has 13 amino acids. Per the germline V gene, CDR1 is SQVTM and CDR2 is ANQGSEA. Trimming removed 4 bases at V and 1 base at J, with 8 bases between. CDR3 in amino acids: CSVAGWSGNTIYF. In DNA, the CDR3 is TGCAGCGTTGCTGGATGGTCTGGAAACACCATATATTTT.

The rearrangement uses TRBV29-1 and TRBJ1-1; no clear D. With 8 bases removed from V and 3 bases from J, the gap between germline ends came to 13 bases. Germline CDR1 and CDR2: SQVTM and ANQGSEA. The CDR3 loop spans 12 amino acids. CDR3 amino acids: CSSRQFDTEAFF. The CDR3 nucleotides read TGCAGCTCACGGCAGTTCGACACTGAAGCTTTCTTT.

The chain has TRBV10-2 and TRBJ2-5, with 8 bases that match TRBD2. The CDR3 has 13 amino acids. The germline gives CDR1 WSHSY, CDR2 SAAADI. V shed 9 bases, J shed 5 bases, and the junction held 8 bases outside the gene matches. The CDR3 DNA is TGCGCCAGGAGAAGAGCTAGCGGGGAGACCCAGTACTTC. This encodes CARRRASGETQYF.

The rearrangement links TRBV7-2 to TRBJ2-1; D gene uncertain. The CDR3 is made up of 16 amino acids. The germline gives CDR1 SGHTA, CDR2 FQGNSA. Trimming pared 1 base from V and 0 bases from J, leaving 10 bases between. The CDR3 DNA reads TGTGCCAGCAGCTTAGATAACGATAGCTCCTACAATGAGCAGTTCTTC. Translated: CASSLDNDSSYNEQFF.

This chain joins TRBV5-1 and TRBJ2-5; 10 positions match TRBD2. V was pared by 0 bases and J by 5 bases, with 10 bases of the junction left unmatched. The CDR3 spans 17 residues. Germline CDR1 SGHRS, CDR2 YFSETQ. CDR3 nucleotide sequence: TGCGCCAGCAGCTTGGTCCCTAGCGGGAGCGGAAGGGAGACCCAGTACTTC. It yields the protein CASSLVPSGSGRETQYF.

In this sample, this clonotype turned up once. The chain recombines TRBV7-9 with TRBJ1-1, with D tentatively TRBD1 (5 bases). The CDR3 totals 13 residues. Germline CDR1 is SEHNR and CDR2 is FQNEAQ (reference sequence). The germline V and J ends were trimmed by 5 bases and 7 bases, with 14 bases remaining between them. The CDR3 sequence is CASSPGHPSEAFF. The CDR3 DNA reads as TGTGCCAGCAGCCCCGGACACCCCAGTGAAGCTTTCTTT. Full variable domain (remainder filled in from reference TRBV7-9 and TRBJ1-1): DTGVSQNPRHKITKRGQNVTFRCDPISEHNRLYWYRQTLGQGPEFLTYFQNEAQLEKSRLLSDRFSAERPKGSFSTLEIQRTEQGDSAMYLCASSPGHPSEAFFGQGTRLTVV.

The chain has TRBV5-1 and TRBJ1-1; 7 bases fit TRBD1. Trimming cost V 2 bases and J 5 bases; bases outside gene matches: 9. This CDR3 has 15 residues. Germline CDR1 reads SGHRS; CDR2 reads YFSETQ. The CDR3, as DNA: TGCGCCAGCAGCTTCAGGGTCCAGGGGGAAACTGAAGCTTTCTTT. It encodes CASSFRVQGETEAFF.

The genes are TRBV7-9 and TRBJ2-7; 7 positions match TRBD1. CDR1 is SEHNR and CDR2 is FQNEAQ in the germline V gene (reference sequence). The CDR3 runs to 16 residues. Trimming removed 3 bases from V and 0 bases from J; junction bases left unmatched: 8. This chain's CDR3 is CASSLEGGFSSYEQYF. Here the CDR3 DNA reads TGTGCCAGCAGCTTGGAAGGGGGCTTCAGCTCCTACGAGCAGTACTTC.

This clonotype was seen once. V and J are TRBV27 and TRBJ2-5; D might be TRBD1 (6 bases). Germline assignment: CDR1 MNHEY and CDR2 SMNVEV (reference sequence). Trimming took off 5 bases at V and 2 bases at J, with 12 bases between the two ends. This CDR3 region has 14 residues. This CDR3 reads CASSPQGLQETQYF. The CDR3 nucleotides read TGTGCCAGCAGTCCACAGGGTTTACAAGAGACCCAGTACTTC.

CDR3 residues: CASSLEAGRDEQYF. Here the CDR3 DNA reads TGTGCCAGCAGCTTGGAAGCGGGGAGGGACGAGCAGTACTTC. The V and J genes are TRBV5-4 and TRBJ2-7, with TRBD2 matching over 7 bases. Trimming removed 0 bases from V and 5 bases from J; junction bases left unmatched: 5. The CDR3 is 14 amino acids. In germline, CDR1 is SGHNT, CDR2 YYREEE (reference sequence).

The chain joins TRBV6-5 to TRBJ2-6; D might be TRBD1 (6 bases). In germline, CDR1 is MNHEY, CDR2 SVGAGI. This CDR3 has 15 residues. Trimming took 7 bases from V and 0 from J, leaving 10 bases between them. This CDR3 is CASTKGGSGANVLTF. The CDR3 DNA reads TGTGCCAGCACAAAAGGGGGCTCTGGGGCCAACGTCCTGACTTTC.

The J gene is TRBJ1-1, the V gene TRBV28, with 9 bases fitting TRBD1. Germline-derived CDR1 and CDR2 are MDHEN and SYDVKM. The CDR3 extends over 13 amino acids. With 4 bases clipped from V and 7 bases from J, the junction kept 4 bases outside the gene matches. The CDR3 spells CASSSPGQGEAFF. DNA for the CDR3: TGTGCCAGCAGTTCTCCGGGACAGGGTGAAGCTTTCTTT.

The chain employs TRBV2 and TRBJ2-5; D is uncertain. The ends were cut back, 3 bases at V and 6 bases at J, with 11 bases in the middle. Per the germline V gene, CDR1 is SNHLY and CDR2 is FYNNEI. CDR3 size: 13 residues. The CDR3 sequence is CASSDFLGQTQYF. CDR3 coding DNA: TGTGCCAGCAGTGATTTCCTCGGCCAGACCCAGTACTTC. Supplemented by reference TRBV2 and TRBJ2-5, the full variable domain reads EPEVTQTPSHQVTQMGQEVILRCVPISNHLYFYWYRQILGQKVEFLVSFYNNEISEKSEIFDDQFSVERPDGSNFTLKIRSTKLEDSAMYFCASSDFLGQTQYFGPGTRLLVL.